The 19 T cell receptor beta chains listed next were all sequenced from one sample in a study of CD8 T cells in Susac syndrome. When the RNA was reverse transcribed, random hexamers were used with an input of about 0.5 to 1 ug. In TCRdb, the immunoSEQ multiplex PCR reads were re-called with MiXCR into one record per CDR3 protein. The sample has 200,000 to 300,000 distinct CDR3 sequences, 90% to 96% seen once; the top ten hold roughly 0.1%. Source material: CD4+ T cells from PBMCs. Receptor source: a human donor with Susac syndrome.

The gene calls are TRBV29-1 and TRBJ2-7; TRBD2 agrees at 12 bases. V gave up 2 bases and J gave up 12 bases; unmatched junction bases: 5. The germline V gene has CDR1 SQVTM and CDR2 ANQGSEA. This CDR3 comprises 12 residues. CDR3 in DNA: TGCAGCGTTGAACGACTAGCGGGGGCACGGTACTTC. It encodes CSVERLAGARYF.

This chain uses TRBV12-3 or TRBV12-4 with TRBJ1-5; 10 bases align to TRBD1. Unmatched junction bases numbered 4, after V lost 5 bases and J lost 6 bases. CDR3 length: 14 amino acids. CDR3 bases: TGTGCCAGCAGTCTACGACAGGGGGCTCAGCCCCAGCATTTT. As protein: CASSLRQGAQPQHF.

This chain uses TRBV7-8 with TRBJ2-7, with TRBD1 matching over 8 bases. Per germline, CDR1 SGHVS and CDR2 FQNEAQ. V gave up 2 bases and J gave up 2 bases; unmatched junction bases: 2. CDR3 length equals 14 residues. CDR3 DNA sequence: TGTGCCAGCAGCTTATTGACAGGGGCCTACGAGCAGTACTTC. Residues: CASSLLTGAYEQYF.

In nucleotides, the CDR3 is TGCAGTGGTATAACGGGAGTTGCTGCAGATACGCAGTATTTT. The encoded protein is CSGITGVAADTQYF. This chain links TRBV20-1 with TRBJ2-3, with D possibly being TRBD2 (6 bases). In germline, CDR1 is DFQATT, CDR2 SNEGSKA (reference sequence). The CDR3 runs to 14 residues. Trimming took 7 bases from V and 4 from J, leaving 18 bases between them.

V is TRBV5-1 and J is TRBJ1-1; no firm D call. Deletions cut 2 bases from V and 11 bases from J, with 19 bases between. Germline V gene data show CDR1 as SGHRS and CDR2 as YFSETQ. This CDR3 contains 14 residues. The CDR3 nucleotides read TGCGCCAGCAGCTTAGGCCCAGGTGGAGTTGGGGCTTTCTTT. Translation gives CASSLGPGGVGAFF.

The V and J genes are TRBV20-1 and TRBJ1-5, with D hard to call. Germline values: CDR1 DFQATT, CDR2 SNEGSKA (reference sequence). Deletions cut 0 bases from V and 6 bases from J, with 9 bases between. This CDR3 is built from 13 residues. The CDR3 sequence is CSARERGSQPQHF. The CDR3 DNA sequence: TGCAGTGCTAGAGAGAGAGGGAGTCAGCCCCAGCATTTT.

J is TRBJ2-3 and V is TRBV5-4; unclear D gene. Trimming took 1 base from V and 3 from J, leaving 6 bases between them. Germline V gene sequence: CDR1 SGHNT, CDR2 YYREEE (reference sequence). The CDR3 runs 13 residues. CDR3 loop: CASSLYGTDTQYF. The CDR3 DNA follows: TGTGCCAGCAGCTTGTATGGGACAGATACGCAGTATTTT.

This rearrangement joins TRBV9 to TRBJ2-1; possibly TRBD2 for D (6 bases). Per germline, CDR1 SGDLS and CDR2 YYNGEE. This CDR3 contains 16 residues. Trimming left V 5 bases short and J 0 bases short, with 15 bases between. CDR3 DNA: TGTGCCAGCAGAGAAAGCGGGTCGAGCTCCTACAATGAGCAGTTCTTC. Its protein product is CASRESGSSSYNEQFF.

The gene calls are TRBV7-9 and TRBJ1-2; weak D call: TRBD1 (5 bases). The CDR3 spans 17 residues. V dropped 2 bases and J dropped 3 bases, with 19 bases sitting between them. The V gene's germline CDR1 is SEHNR and CDR2 FQNEAQ (reference sequence). CDR3 sequence reads: CASSLRTNRGRYYGYTF. CDR3 nucleotides: TGTGCCAGCAGCTTAAGGACAAACCGGGGCCGCTACTATGGCTACACCTTC.

V and J are TRBV28 and TRBJ2-1; 9 nucleotides match TRBD1. CDR3 length equals 17 residues. In germline, CDR1 is MDHEN, CDR2 SYDVKM. The trim removed 6 bases at V and 0 bases at J, leaving 9 bases unmatched. The chain's CDR3 is CASRTLGTGPSYNEQFF. CDR3 bases: TGTGCCAGCAGAACGCTTGGGACAGGGCCCTCCTACAATGAGCAGTTCTTC.

The chain uses TRBV27 and TRBJ2-3, with TRBD2 identical over 9 bases. The CDR3 is 18 amino acids. V shed 4 bases, J shed 4 bases, and the junction held 15 bases outside the gene matches. In germline, CDR1 is MNHEY, CDR2 SMNVEV (reference sequence). This chain's CDR3 is CASSSEVVSGLASDTQYF. The CDR3 nucleotides are TGTGCCAGCAGTTCAGAGGTGGTGTCGGGACTAGCCTCAGATACGCAGTATTTT.

The chain carries TRBV24-1 and TRBJ2-7, with TRBD2 matching 12 bases. The CDR3 spans 16 residues. J was trimmed by 1 base and V by 3 bases; bases with no gene match: 3. CDR1 KGHDR and CDR2 SFDVKD come from the germline V gene. DNA for the CDR3: TGTGCCACCAGTGATGCGACTAGCGGGAGATCCTACGAGCAGTACTTC. It translates to CATSDATSGRSYEQYF.

V usage is TRBV28 and J usage is TRBJ2-4, with D perhaps TRBD2 (5 bases). Trimming stripped 5 bases from V and 4 bases from J, with 15 bases between. The germline V gene has CDR1 MDHEN and CDR2 SYDVKM. This CDR3 is 15 amino acids long. This CDR3 reads CASSPRVRGKNIQYF. The CDR3 DNA follows: TGTGCCAGCAGTCCCCGGGTCCGAGGGAAAAACATTCAGTACTTC.

The sample holds one count of this clonotype. This sequence joins TRBV24-1 and TRBJ2-3, with D possibly TRBD2 on 6 matching bases. CDR3 length: 12 amino acids. Trimming stripped 7 bases from V and 6 bases from J, with 10 bases between. Germline CDR1 is KGHDR and CDR2 is SFDVKD. The CDR3 coding sequence is TGTGCCACCAGGGGACTGTTGGATACGCAGTATTTT. Residues: CATRGLLDTQYF.

The rearrangement uses TRBV7-9 and TRBJ1-4, with D possibly TRBD1 on 6 matching bases. The CDR3 is made up of 17 amino acids. Germline loops: CDR1 SEHNR, CDR2 FQNEAQ (reference sequence). V shed 0 bases and J shed 7 bases, with 18 bases lying between them. Written as DNA, the CDR3 is TGTGCCAGCAGCTTAGCTTCCAGGGGCGGTCTCGGTGAAAAACTGTTTTTT. The encoded protein is CASSLASRGGLGEKLFF.

The chain uses TRBV2 and TRBJ1-5; D not certain. Germline V gives CDR1 SNHLY, CDR2 FYNNEI. This CDR3 has 13 residues. V was clipped by 9 bases and J by 3 bases, with 12 bases between them. The CDR3 spells CARAGGVNQPQHF. The CDR3 region has the DNA TGTGCCAGGGCGGGAGGAGTCAATCAGCCCCAGCATTTT.

The rearrangement uses TRBV5-1 and TRBJ1-1; 7 nucleotides align to TRBD1. The CDR3 has 15 amino acids. The trim removed 4 bases at V and 1 base at J, leaving 7 bases unmatched. Germline CDR1 and CDR2: SGHRS and YFSETQ. CDR3 DNA sequence: TGCGCCAGCAGCACGACGGGACAGACGAACACTGAAGCTTTCTTT. Its translation: CASSTTGQTNTEAFF.

V is TRBV12-3 or TRBV12-4 and J is TRBJ1-5; possibly TRBD1 for D (5 bases). This CDR3 is 13 amino acids long. Trimming stripped 7 bases from V and 0 bases from J, with 7 bases between. CDR3 sequence (DNA): TGTGCCAGCACGGGGGTTAGCAATCAGCCCCAGCATTTT. Residues: CASTGVSNQPQHF.

This rearrangement joins TRBV7-9 to TRBJ2-3; 9 bases map to TRBD1. Germline CDR1 and CDR2: SEHNR and FQNEAQ (reference sequence). V shed 5 bases, J shed 4 bases, and the junction held 4 bases outside the gene matches. The CDR3 spans 14 residues. The CDR3 sequence: CASSPGQGSDTQYF. Here the CDR3 DNA reads TGTGCCAGCAGCCCAGGACAGGGGTCAGATACGCAGTATTTT.